One sample yielded the 27 T cell receptor beta chains listed below, sequenced in a study of identifying expanded T cells in peripheral blood (dated by TCRdb to about 2019). Libraries came from the immunoSEQ multiplex PCR assay. As stored in TCRdb, this immuneACCESS dataset retains in-frame rearrangements with V and J assigned. A fraction of the clones does not appear; measured against another copy, unresolved V genes explain less than half of the discrepancy, and the remainder lacks a known reason. The sample contains tens of thousands of clones, 75% to 90% of them found a single time. The top ten constitute roughly 2.8% of the sample. Sequenced sample: blood. The receptors shown here come from a person aged 18 to 75 in good health.

The rearrangement links TRBV7-2 to TRBJ2-7; 13 bases line up with TRBD2. CDR3 length: 19 residues. Germline V gene sequence: CDR1 SGHTA, CDR2 FQGNSA. The trim removed 2 bases at V and 6 bases at J, leaving 16 bases unmatched. In DNA, the CDR3 is TGTGCCAGCAGCTTACGTCCCGGGACTAGCGGGATGATTTCTTCCGAGCAGTACTTC. This gives the protein CASSLRPGTSGMISSEQYF.

This clone appeared a few times. The chain joins TRBV27 to TRBJ1-2, with 10 bases matching TRBD1. The trim removed 4 bases at V and 8 bases at J, leaving 7 bases unmatched. Germline V gene sequence: CDR1 MNHEY, CDR2 SMNVEV (reference sequence). The CDR3 length is 14 residues. The chain's CDR3 is CASSSSGTGVGYTF. In nucleotides, the CDR3 is TGTGCCAGCAGTTCGTCCGGGACAGGGGTGGGCTACACCTTC.

The chain carries TRBV19 and TRBJ1-1; 8 bases are shared with TRBD1. V shed 1 base, J shed 1 base, and the junction held 5 bases outside the gene matches. Germline values: CDR1 LNHDA, CDR2 SQIVND (reference sequence). This CDR3 is built from 16 residues. This CDR3 is CASSIGPGTGNTEAFF. The CDR3 nucleotides are TGTGCCAGTAGTATAGGCCCCGGGACAGGGAACACTGAAGCTTTCTTT.

The V and J genes are TRBV6-5 and TRBJ1-1; D not certain. Trimming took 3 bases from V and 2 from J, leaving 7 bases between them. Germline CDR1 reads MNHEY; CDR2 reads SVGAGI. CDR3 length: 13 amino acids. In DNA form, the CDR3 reads TGTGCCAGCAGTTATAACGTCAACACTGAAGCTTTCTTT. Amino acid sequence: CASSYNVNTEAFF.

This sequence joins TRBV4-3 and TRBJ2-7; TRBD1 matches at 11 bases. CDR1 and CDR2 from the germline V gene are LGHNA and YSLEER. J was trimmed by 5 bases and V by 0 bases; bases with no gene match: 6. The CDR3 has 16 residues. CDR3: CASSQDGGQGEDEQYF. The DNA of the CDR3 is TGCGCCAGCAGCCAAGATGGGGGACAGGGGGAGGACGAGCAGTACTTC.

This clone was counted between two and nine times. The chain carries TRBV10-3 and TRBJ1-1; D unresolved. The CDR3 spans 13 residues. With 2 bases removed from V and 3 bases from J, the gap between germline ends came to 7 bases. Per the germline V gene, CDR1 is ENHRY and CDR2 is SYGVKD. CDR3 region: CAISEGEYTEAFF. CDR3 DNA sequence: TGTGCCATCAGTGAGGGGGAGTACACTGAAGCTTTCTTT.

This chain connects TRBV19 to TRBJ2-5, with 7 bases fitting TRBD1. The germline V gene has CDR1 LNHDA and CDR2 SQIVND (reference sequence). This CDR3 spans 13 amino acids. The V and J ends lost 6 bases and 1 base, in that order; junction bases with no gene match: 2. CDR3 nucleotides: TGTGCCAGTAGCGGGACAGCCCAAGAGACCCAGTACTTC. Translation gives CASSGTAQETQYF.

The chain carries TRBV2 and TRBJ2-6, with unresolved D. From germline, CDR1 is SNHLY and CDR2 FYNNEI. This CDR3 has 15 amino acids. Deletions cut 2 bases from V and 2 bases from J, with 7 bases between. The CDR3 loop is CASSENRAGANVLTF. The DNA for the CDR3 is TGTGCCAGCAGTGAAAACAGAGCTGGGGCCAACGTCCTGACTTTC.

CDR3 DNA: TGTGCCAGCAGAGGGTCGGGGACAGGGGGTTTCGAGCAGTACTTC. This codes for CASRGSGTGGFEQYF. This rearrangement joins TRBV28 to TRBJ2-7, with TRBD1 matching 11 bases. The V gene's germline CDR1 is MDHEN and CDR2 SYDVKM. CDR3 length: 15 amino acids. Germline trimming cut 6 bases from V and 6 bases from J; bases unmatched to any gene: 10.

This clone was seen a handful of times. This chain uses TRBV12-5 with TRBJ2-7; D not resolved. Germline CDR1 LGHNT, CDR2 FRNRAP. Trimming stripped 6 bases from V and 3 bases from J, with 6 bases between. This CDR3 region has 11 residues. The CDR3 nucleotides are TGTGCTAGTGGGCAGTTCTACGAGCAGTACTTC. Encoded protein: CASGQFYEQYF.

V usage is TRBV29-1 and J usage is TRBJ1-4; D call uncertain. The CDR3 has 11 amino acids. Germline CDR1 is SQVTM and CDR2 is ANQGSEA. V was cut by 7 bases and J by 7 bases, with 10 bases left in between. The CDR3 DNA reads TGCAGCGCCCCCAAGGGTGAAAAACTGTTTTTT. Residues: CSAPKGEKLFF.

This chain links TRBV5-1 with TRBJ2-3; D unclear. From germline, CDR1 is SGHRS and CDR2 YFSETQ. V lost 3 bases and J 4 bases, leaving 9 bases between the germline ends. The CDR3 extends over 13 amino acids. The chain's CDR3 is CASSSHPADTQYF. CDR3 in DNA: TGCGCCAGCAGCTCCCACCCCGCAGATACGCAGTATTTT.

The CDR3, as DNA: TGTGCCAGCAGCTCCGGAACAGATACGCAGTATTTT. Its protein is CASSSGTDTQYF. V usage is TRBV11-3 and J usage is TRBJ2-3; no definite D call. Germline loops: CDR1 SGHNT, CDR2 YENEEA. CDR3 length equals 12 residues. V lost 4 bases to trimming and J lost 3 bases, with 5 bases between them.

This clone came up once. The chain links TRBV6-1 to TRBJ1-2; unclear D gene. CDR1 MNHNS and CDR2 SASEGT come from the germline V gene. Trimming shortened V by 1 base and J by 0 bases, and 9 bases separated the two germline ends. There are 15 residues in the CDR3. As DNA, the CDR3 is TGTGCCAGCAGTGAAGTGGTAGCAGCTAACTATGGCTACACCTTC. This sequence encodes CASSEVVAANYGYTF.

This chain's CDR3 is CASSQIFPGQGQKETQYF. CDR3 DNA: TGCGCCAGCAGCCAAATTTTTCCGGGACAGGGGCAGAAAGAGACCCAGTACTTC. The chain joins TRBV4-3 to TRBJ2-5, with 10 bases fitting TRBD1. This CDR3 contains 18 residues. Germline CDR1 reads LGHNA; CDR2 reads YSLEER. The ends lost 2 bases at V and 3 bases at J; junction bases unmatched: 12.

The J gene is TRBJ2-1, the V gene TRBV29-1, with TRBD2 matching over 9 bases. In germline, CDR1 is SQVTM, CDR2 ANQGSEA. V shed 7 bases and J 2 bases; nucleotides not matched to a gene: 18. The CDR3 sequence is 18 residues long. CDR3 region: CSAEGGGRASGPYNEQFF. CDR3 nucleotides: TGCAGCGCCGAAGGGGGCGGGAGGGCCTCGGGACCCTACAATGAGCAGTTCTTC.

The chain is built from TRBV4-2 and TRBJ1-4; D uncertain. Germline-derived CDR1 and CDR2 are LGHNA and YNFKEQ. CDR3 length equals 18 residues. The germline V and J ends were trimmed by 0 bases and 7 bases, with 21 bases remaining between them. CDR3 sequence reads: CASSQEVPTPGWSEKLFF. Written as DNA, the CDR3 is TGTGCCAGCAGCCAAGAGGTCCCTACCCCAGGCTGGAGTGAAAAACTGTTTTTT.

The chain has TRBV18 and TRBJ2-7; the match to TRBD2 covers 7 bases. The CDR3 is 13 residues long. The germline CDR1 and CDR2 sequences are KGHSH and LQKENI. Trimming at V came to 2 bases and at J to 3 bases, leaving 1 base not matched to a gene. CDR3 residues: CASSPTSDYEQYF. CDR3 sequence (DNA): TGTGCCAGCTCACCAACTAGCGACTACGAGCAGTACTTC. Based on the CDR3 plus reference TRBV18 and TRBJ2-7, the full variable domain is NAGVMQNPRHLVRRRGQEARLRCSPMKGHSHVYWYRQLPEEGLKFMVYLQKENIIDESGMPKERFSAEFPKEGPSILRIQQVVRGDSAAYFCASSPTSDYEQYFGPGTRLTVT.

The J gene is TRBJ1-2, the V gene TRBV5-4, with D perhaps TRBD1 (5 bases). Trimming stripped 5 bases from V and 8 bases from J, with 22 bases between. The CDR3 consists of 15 residues. From germline, CDR1 is SGHNT and CDR2 YYREEE (reference sequence). The CDR3 sequence is CASSFGAADRGGYTF. The CDR3 DNA is TGTGCCAGCAGTTTCGGGGCGGCGGACCGGGGAGGCTACACCTTC.

This clone was picked up one time. The genes are TRBV2 and TRBJ2-3; 10 bases agree with TRBD2. The germline V gene has CDR1 SNHLY and CDR2 FYNNEI. J gave up 4 bases and V 1 base, and 8 bases lay outside the gene matches. The CDR3 consists of 17 residues. The chain's CDR3 is CASSEGPSGSNSDTQYF. The CDR3 DNA sequence: TGTGCCAGCAGTGAAGGGCCTAGCGGGAGTAACTCAGATACGCAGTATTTT.

CDR3 amino acids: CATSPRQGATEAFF. CDR3 sequence (DNA): TGTGCCACCAGCCCACGACAGGGGGCCACTGAAGCTTTCTTT. The gene calls are TRBV15 and TRBJ1-1, with 10 bases aligning to TRBD1. J lost 4 bases, V lost 5 bases, and 4 bases had no gene match. Germline V gene data show CDR1 as LNHNV and CDR2 as YYDKDF (reference sequence). The CDR3 has 14 residues.

The count of this clone is one. The V call is TRBV2, the J call TRBJ1-2, with 8 bases identical to TRBD1. The V gene's germline CDR1 is SNHLY and CDR2 FYNNEI. The trim removed 7 bases at V and 8 bases at J, leaving 12 bases unmatched. The CDR3 is made up of 14 amino acids. The CDR3: CASTRDQGAYGYTF. The CDR3 bases are TGTGCCAGCACACGGGACCAGGGGGCTTACGGCTACACCTTC.

This chain joins TRBV10-2 and TRBJ1-5; a weak D match, TRBD1 (6 bases). CDR3 length: 16 residues. V gave up 6 bases and J gave up 0 bases, with 15 bases separating them. In germline, CDR1 is WSHSY, CDR2 SAAADI. CDR3 sequence (DNA): TGCGCCAGCAGAGGGGGAGGGATAGATAGCAATCAGCCCCAGCATTTT. This sequence encodes CASRGGGIDSNQPQHF.

DNA of the CDR3: TGCGCCAGCAGTGACATGGCAGGGCAAGCTTTCTTT. It yields the protein CASSDMAGQAFF. J is TRBJ1-1 and V is TRBV10-1; D is perhaps TRBD1 (5 bases). Germline V gene data show CDR1 as WNHNN and CDR2 as SYGVQD (reference sequence). The CDR3 runs 12 residues. The V end lost 3 bases, the J end lost 9 bases, and 11 bases lay between the germline ends.

This clone came up once. The CDR3 nucleotides are TGTGCCAGCAGAAGACTTCCTAATGAAAAACTGTTTTTT. It translates to CASRRLPNEKLFF. This chain joins TRBV2 and TRBJ1-4, with D unclear. CDR3 length: 13 amino acids. Germline V CDR1 and CDR2: SNHLY, FYNNEI. Trimming pared 6 bases from V and 3 bases from J, leaving 8 bases between.

V usage is TRBV2 and J usage is TRBJ2-3; no reliable D call. The V gene's germline CDR1 is SNHLY and CDR2 FYNNEI. The CDR3 has 15 amino acids. The ends were cut back, 8 bases at V and 4 bases at J, with 19 bases in the middle. As DNA, the CDR3 is TGTGCCAGCTTGCCCACTGGGTACTTTGCAGATACGCAGTATTTT. It codes for CASLPTGYFADTQYF.

V gene TRBV11-2 combines with J gene TRBJ2-7, with 14 bases matching TRBD2. CDR1 SGHAT and CDR2 FQNNGV come from the germline V gene. CDR3 length equals 18 residues. V dropped 0 bases and J dropped 3; count of bases not matched to a gene: 7. CDR3 sequence reads: CASSLDVRGTSGSYEQYF. CDR3 in DNA: TGTGCCAGCAGCTTAGACGTCAGGGGGACTAGCGGGAGCTACGAGCAGTACTTC.